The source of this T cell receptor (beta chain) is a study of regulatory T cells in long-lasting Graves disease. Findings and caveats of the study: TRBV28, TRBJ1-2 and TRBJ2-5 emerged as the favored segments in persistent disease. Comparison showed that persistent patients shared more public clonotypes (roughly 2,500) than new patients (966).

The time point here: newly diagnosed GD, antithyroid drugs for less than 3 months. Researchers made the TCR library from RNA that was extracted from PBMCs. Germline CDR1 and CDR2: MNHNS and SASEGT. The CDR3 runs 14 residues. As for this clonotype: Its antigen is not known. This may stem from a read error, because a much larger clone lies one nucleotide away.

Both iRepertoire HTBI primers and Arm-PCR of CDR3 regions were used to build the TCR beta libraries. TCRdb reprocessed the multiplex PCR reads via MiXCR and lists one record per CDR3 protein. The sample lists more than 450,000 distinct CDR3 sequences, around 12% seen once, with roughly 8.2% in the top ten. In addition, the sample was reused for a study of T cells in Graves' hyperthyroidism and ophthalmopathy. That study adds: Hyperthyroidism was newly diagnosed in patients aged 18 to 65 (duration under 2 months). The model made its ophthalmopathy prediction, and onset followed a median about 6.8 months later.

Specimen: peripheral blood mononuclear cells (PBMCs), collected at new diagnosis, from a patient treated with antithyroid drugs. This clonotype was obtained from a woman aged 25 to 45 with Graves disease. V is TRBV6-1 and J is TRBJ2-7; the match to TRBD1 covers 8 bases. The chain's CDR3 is CASRAGTGSYQQYF. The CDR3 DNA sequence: TGTGCCAGCAGGGCCGGGACAGGCTCCTACCAGCAGTACTTC.